What follows are 2 T cell receptor beta chains derived from one specimen sequenced in a study of blood T cell repertoires in COVID-19. The table came from immunoSEQ multiplex PCR; TCRdb's copy has only in-frame clones and leaves some out. The data show approximately 220,000 clones, about 80% seen once. Sequenced material: peripheral blood. These receptors all come from a woman aged 40 to 55 with active or convalescent COVID-19.

The chain uses TRBV28 and TRBJ1-4, with D possibly matching TRBD1 (6 bases). The CDR3 length is 13 residues. Per germline, CDR1 MDHEN and CDR2 SYDVKM. Trimming removed 7 bases from V and 8 bases from J, with 14 bases in between. CDR3 amino acids: CASMHRANEKLFF. The CDR3 DNA sequence: TGTGCCAGCATGCACAGGGCGAACGAAAAACTGTTTTTT.

This clone was detected a few times. The gene calls are TRBV24-1 and TRBJ1-5; D is possibly TRBD1 (6 bases). The ends were cut back, 6 bases at V and 9 bases at J, with 17 bases in the middle. The germline gives CDR1 KGHDR, CDR2 SFDVKD. CDR3 size: 14 residues. CDR3 region: CATSLGAAHLPQHF. The CDR3, as DNA: TGTGCCACCAGTTTGGGGGCTGCCCATTTGCCCCAGCATTTT.